The 17 T cell receptor beta chains below all came from one sample that was sequenced in a study of cytomegalovirus exposure and HLA in healthy donors. A multiplex PCR was run with 60 Vbeta primers and 13 Jbeta primers. Using immunoSEQ multiplex PCR, the repertoire was profiled, and TCRdb retains in-frame clones only, with some absent. The data show about 76,000 clones, with 78% seen just once and around 2.7% held by the top ten. What was sequenced was PBMCs. These receptors were obtained from a male donor in good health and CMV-seropositive.

The chain links TRBV7-9 to TRBJ2-7, with TRBD1 as a possible D gene (5 bases). V lost 6 bases to trimming and J lost 5 bases, with 11 bases between them. CDR3 length: 12 residues. The V gene's germline CDR1 is SEHNR and CDR2 FQNEAQ (reference sequence). CDR3 sequence reads: CASSGAPHEQYF. The CDR3 DNA sequence: TGTGCCAGCAGTGGGGCCCCCCACGAGCAGTACTTC.

CDR3 bases: TGCGCCAGCAGCCAAGAGGGAGGAGGGGCGGGTAATCAGCCCCAGCATTTT. Translation: CASSQEGGGAGNQPQHF. V gene TRBV4-1 combines with J gene TRBJ1-5; weak D call: TRBD1 (5 bases). Looked up from germline, CDR1 is MGHRA and CDR2 is YSYEKL. V lost 0 bases, J lost 4 bases, and 16 bases lay in between. This CDR3 spans 17 amino acids.

The genes are TRBV28 and TRBJ1-1; 8 nucleotides agree with TRBD1. The CDR3 totals 15 residues. Germline assignment: CDR1 MDHEN and CDR2 SYDVKM. Trimming cost V 7 bases and J 1 base; bases outside gene matches: 8. Here the CDR3 DNA reads TGTGCCAGCAACGCCGTACAGGGGGGGAACACTGAAGCTTTCTTT. It codes for CASNAVQGGNTEAFF.

The table lists this clone with a few counts. This sequence joins TRBV19 and TRBJ2-5, with 10 bases matching TRBD2. CDR3 length equals 15 residues. Trimming at V came to 3 bases and at J to 4 bases, leaving 5 bases not matched to a gene. CDR1 and CDR2 from the germline V gene are LNHDA and SQIVND (reference sequence). The CDR3 spells CASSIPASGGETQYF. In DNA form, the CDR3 reads TGTGCCAGTAGTATCCCCGCTAGCGGGGGAGAGACCCAGTACTTC.

The chain is built from TRBV2 and TRBJ1-1; unclear D gene. The germline V gene has CDR1 SNHLY and CDR2 FYNNEI. V lost 6 bases to trimming and J lost 2 bases, with 13 bases between them. The CDR3 has 14 residues. CDR3 loop: CASSPLQLNTEAFF. The DNA for the CDR3 is TGTGCCAGCAGCCCCCTTCAGTTAAACACTGAAGCTTTCTTT.

The chain employs TRBV11-3 and TRBJ2-1, with D unclear. The V gene's germline CDR1 is SGHNT and CDR2 YENEEA. The CDR3 consists of 14 residues. V was shortened by 3 bases and J by 8 bases, with 14 bases between the two germline ends. DNA for the CDR3: TGTGCCAGCAGCTTTAGCTCCCTTGGCGATGAGCAGTTCTTC. This encodes CASSFSSLGDEQFF.

This clone came up a few times. The V call is TRBV4-1, the J call TRBJ2-7, with TRBD2 matching 10 bases. Germline V gives CDR1 MGHRA, CDR2 YSYEKL. V shed 3 bases and J 4 bases; nucleotides not matched to a gene: 9. The CDR3 totals 16 residues. In nucleotides, the CDR3 is TGCGCCAGCAGCCACACCCTAGCGGGAGTAAGGTACGAGCAGTACTTC. The encoded protein is CASSHTLAGVRYEQYF.

The V and J genes are TRBV27 and TRBJ2-3; TRBD2 aligns across 9 bases. Germline CDR1 is MNHEY and CDR2 is SMNVEV (reference sequence). CDR3 size: 12 residues. V lost 6 bases and J lost 10; bases outside the gene matches: 5. The CDR3 loop reads CASSSTSGSQYF. The CDR3 bases are TGTGCCAGCAGCTCCACTAGCGGGTCGCAGTATTTT.

This sequence joins TRBV5-1 and TRBJ2-7, with a possible D match to TRBD1 (5 bases). Trimming cost V 0 bases and J 7 bases, with 17 bases left between them. Germline V gene lookup returns CDR1 SGHRS and CDR2 YFSETQ. There are 15 residues in the CDR3. The CDR3 sequence: CASSLAPGQGSEQYF. The CDR3 nucleotides are TGCGCCAGCAGCTTGGCCCCCGGCCAGGGATCAGAGCAGTACTTC.

The CDR3 loop is CASSVQVADTQYF. The CDR3 region has the DNA TGTGCCAGCAGCGTACAGGTTGCAGATACGCAGTATTTT. V is TRBV9 and J is TRBJ2-3; D is unresolved. Germline assignment: CDR1 SGDLS and CDR2 YYNGEE. This CDR3 contains 13 residues. Trimming removed 1 base from V and 4 bases from J, with 7 bases in between.

The V and J genes are TRBV7-2 and TRBJ1-2; no clear D gene. The CDR3 extends over 13 amino acids. With 7 bases removed from V and 7 bases from J, the gap between germline ends came to 16 bases. Germline loops: CDR1 SGHTA, CDR2 FQGNSA. As DNA, the CDR3 is TGTGCCAGCACCAACCCCGTCGGGTCTGGCTACACCTTC. Translating it yields CASTNPVGSGYTF. Supplemented by reference TRBV7-2 and TRBJ1-2, the full variable domain reads GAGVSQSPSNKVTEKGKDVELRCDPISGHTALYWYRQSLGQGLEFLIYFQGNSAPDKSGLPSDRFSAERTGGSVSTLTIQRTQQEDSAVYLCASTNPVGSGYTFGSGTRLTVV.

This chain connects TRBV23-1 to TRBJ2-3; tentatively, D is TRBD2 (5 bases). TRBV23-1 is an ORF for which the function is uncertain. V lost 3 bases, J lost 7 bases, and 8 bases lay in between. The CDR3 has 12 amino acids. The CDR3, as DNA: TGCGCCAGCAGTCAGTCTAGCAATACGCAGTATTTT. Amino acids: CASSQSSNTQYF.

The V gene is TRBV5-1, the J gene TRBJ2-5; TRBD1 matches at 7 bases. The CDR3 spans 16 residues. Germline lookup yields CDR1 SGHRS and CDR2 YFSETQ. Trimming cost V 4 bases and J 5 bases; bases outside gene matches: 14. The CDR3 protein is CASSTAQGFVIETQYF. In nucleotides, the CDR3 is TGCGCCAGCAGCACAGCACAGGGGTTTGTTATCGAGACCCAGTACTTC.

V gene TRBV30 combines with J gene TRBJ2-7, with 8 bases identical to TRBD2. The CDR3 extends over 12 amino acids. The trim removed 4 bases at V and 4 bases at J, leaving 3 bases unmatched. Germline lookup yields CDR1 GTSNPN and CDR2 SVGIG (reference sequence). The chain's CDR3 is CAWITGGYEQYF. The CDR3 bases are TGTGCCTGGATTACGGGGGGGTACGAGCAGTACTTC.

CDR3 nucleotides: TGCGCCAGCAGCTTGGTACTGGGCAGACCGAACACTGAAGCTTTCTTT. Amino acids: CASSLVLGRPNTEAFF. The chain links TRBV5-1 to TRBJ1-1; D ambiguous. The CDR3 is 16 residues long. The germline V gene has CDR1 SGHRS and CDR2 YFSETQ. Trimming cost V 0 bases and J 1 base, with 13 bases left between them.

The rearrangement uses TRBV7-3 and TRBJ1-1, with D unresolved. V was shortened by 2 bases and J by 1 base, with 11 bases between the two germline ends. Germline V gives CDR1 SGHTA, CDR2 FQGTGA. The CDR3 runs to 15 residues. For the CDR3, the DNA is TGTGCCAGCAGCTTAGAGAACAGCAAGAACACTGAAGCTTTCTTT. This codes for CASSLENSKNTEAFF.

This chain connects TRBV5-4 to TRBJ2-1; 13 bases agree with TRBD2. This CDR3 is built from 15 residues. The J segment lost 8 bases and the V segment lost 4 bases, leaving 6 bases of the junction unmatched. Per the germline V gene, CDR1 is SGHNT and CDR2 is YYREEE (reference sequence). The CDR3 DNA reads as TGTGCCAGCAGCCTACTAGCGGGAGGGCCGGATGAGCAGTTCTTC. Its translation is CASSLLAGGPDEQFF.